This T cell receptor beta chain is drawn from a study of blood T cell repertoires in COVID-19 (dated by TCRdb to about 2020). For the wider study: Samples covering the acute and convalescent phases of COVID-19 were provided by collaborators in the United States, Italy and Spain. The prospective study material was composed of cDNA or gDNA derived from T cells, B-cell-depleted T cells, or PBMCs. The dataset comprised deeply sampled blood TCRbeta repertoires from subjects exposed to, actively infected with, or recovered from COVID-19. The repertoires were released in a freely available public database intended as a resource for research on the immune response to SARS-CoV-2. The samples were drawn from the first 160 participants of the ongoing ImmuneRACE study and from 1,254 subjects provided by 6 global collaborators. The sample metadata nearly always contained a de-identified subject ID, COVID-19 status, age in years and sex. HLA class I and class II types, where available, came from metadata supplied by the sample provider rather than from assay-based typing. The study at large found these results: Clinical and demographic metadata were provided uncurated, with the amount varying by source and participant.

Each collaborating institution followed its own protocols to collect whole blood in K2EDTA tubes. For TCRbeta analysis, collaborators shipped samples as frozen whole blood, isolated PBMCs, or DNA extracted from either of those sample types. With respect to this clone: The target of this receptor is not known. No clone much larger than this one lies a single base away; base qualities are absent.

TCRbeta CDR3 regions were amplified from genomic DNA by means of the immunoSEQ Assay, a bias-controlled multiplex PCR. Per the source publication's procedure: The number of nucleated cells in each sample was estimated by amplification of reference gene primers within the assay. To quantify the absolute abundance of each unique TCRbeta CDR3 rearrangement, sequence reads were collapsed and filtered. For each sample, productive Simpson clonality was calculated as the square root of Simpson's diversity index across productive rearrangements. TCRdb holds this immuneACCESS table with in-frame rearrangements only. Some clones are missing; in checked studies, unresolved V genes explain under half, and the rest has no known cause. The V and J calls and clone size come from that table; D and trimming were worked out from the DNA. Within this sample are under 95,000 clones, with over 65% of them counted one time only. The top ten constitute over 9.5% of the sample.

Germline trimming amounts to 2 bases on V and 7 bases on J, with 9 as the count of junction bases outside the gene matches. Counted from cysteine to phenylalanine, this CDR3 has 16 amino acids. The read is trimmed to its CDR3 DNA, 48 bases read in frame from base 1. The germline V gene (reference sequence) sets CDR1 to SGHAT and CDR2 to FQDESV. The source is a human donor in a cohort sampled during active COVID-19. This chain joins TRBV11-1 to TRBJ2-1; 9 bases in the middle match TRBD2. What was sequenced was peripheral blood. The sequenced DNA is TGTGCCAGCAGCTTAAGGCGGGAGGGTTTCGAAAATGAGCAGTTCTTC. This sequence encodes CASSLRREGFENEQFF.